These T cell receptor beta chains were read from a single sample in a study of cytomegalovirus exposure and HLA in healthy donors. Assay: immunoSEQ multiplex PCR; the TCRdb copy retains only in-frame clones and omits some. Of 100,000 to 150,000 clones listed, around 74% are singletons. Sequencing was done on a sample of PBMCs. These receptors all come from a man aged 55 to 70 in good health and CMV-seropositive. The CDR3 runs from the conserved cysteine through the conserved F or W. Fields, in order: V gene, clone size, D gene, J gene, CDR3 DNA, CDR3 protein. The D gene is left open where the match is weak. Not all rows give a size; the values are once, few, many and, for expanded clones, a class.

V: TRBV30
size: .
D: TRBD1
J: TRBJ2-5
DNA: TGTGCCTGGCACAGGGGTGGAGAGACCCAGTACTTC
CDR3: CAWHRGGETQYF

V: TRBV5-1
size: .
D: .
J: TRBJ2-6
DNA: TGCGCCAGCAGCTTGGTCCAGGGGCGAGTCTTTTCTGGGGCCAACGTCCTGACTTTC
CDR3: CASSLVQGRVFSGANVLTF

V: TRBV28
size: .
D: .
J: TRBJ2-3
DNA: TGTGCCAGCAGTTTAAGCAGGGAGGCAGATACGCAGTATTTT
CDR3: CASSLSREADTQYF

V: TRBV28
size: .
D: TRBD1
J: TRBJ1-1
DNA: TGTGCCAGCAACCCAAGGACAGGTAGAACTGAAGCTTTCTTT
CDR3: CASNPRTGRTEAFF

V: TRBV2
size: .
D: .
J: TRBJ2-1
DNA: TGTGCCAGCAGCTACAGCGGTGGGCAGTTCTTC
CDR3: CASSYSGGQFF

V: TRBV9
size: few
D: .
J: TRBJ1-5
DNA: TGTGCCAGCAGCAAGGACAGTTATCAGCCCCAGCATTTT
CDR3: CASSKDSYQPQHF

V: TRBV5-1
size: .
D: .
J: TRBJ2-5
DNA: TGCGCCAGCAGCCTACTAGCAGAGTCACAAGAGACCCAGTACTTC
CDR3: CASSLLAESQETQYF

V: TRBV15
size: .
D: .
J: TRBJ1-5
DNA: TGTGCCATCTCGAGGGAACATAGCAATCAGCCCCAGCATTTT
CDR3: CAISREHSNQPQHF

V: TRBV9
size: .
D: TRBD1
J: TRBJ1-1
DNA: TGTGCCAGCAGCGTAGCTGAGGGCCCGGGACAGGGCACAGCTTTCTTT
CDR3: CASSVAEGPGQGTAFF

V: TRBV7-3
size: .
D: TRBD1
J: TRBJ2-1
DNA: TGTGCCAGCAGCTTAATACCGGGACAGCCGAACAATGAGCAGTTCTTC
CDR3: CASSLIPGQPNNEQFF

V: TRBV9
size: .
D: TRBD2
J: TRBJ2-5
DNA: TGTGCCAGCAGCCCCCCGGGGCTAGCGGGAGCGGAGACCCAGTACTTC
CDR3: CASSPPGLAGAETQYF

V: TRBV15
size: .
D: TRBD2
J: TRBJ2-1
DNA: TGTGCCACCAGCCTAAGACTAGCGGGGTACAATGAGCAGTTCTTC
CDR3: CATSLRLAGYNEQFF

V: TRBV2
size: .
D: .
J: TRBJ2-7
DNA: TGTGCCAGCAGGCTTGACAGCTCCTACGAGCAGTACTTC
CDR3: CASRLDSSYEQYF

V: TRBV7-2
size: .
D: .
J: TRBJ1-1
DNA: TGTGCCAGCAAGCCTGGAGGTTTCGGGATGAACACTGAAGCTTTCTTT
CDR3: CASKPGGFGMNTEAFF

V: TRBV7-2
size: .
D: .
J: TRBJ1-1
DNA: TGTGCCAGCAGCTTCTACTTGGGACAGAACACTGAAGCTTTCTTT
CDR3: CASSFYLGQNTEAFF

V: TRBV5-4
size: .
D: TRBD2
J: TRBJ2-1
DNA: TGTGCCAGCAGCTTCTCACCCGGAGCGGGGTTATACAATGAGCAGTTCTTC
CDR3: CASSFSPGAGLYNEQFF

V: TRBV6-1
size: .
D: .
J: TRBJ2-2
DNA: TGTGCCAGCAGTGAAGGTTACCAGGGCAACACCGGGGAGCTGTTTTTT
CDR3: CASSEGYQGNTGELFF

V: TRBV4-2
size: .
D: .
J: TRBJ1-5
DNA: TGTGCCAGCAGCCAAGACAGGGGTCCCAATCAGCCCCAGCATTTT
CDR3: CASSQDRGPNQPQHF

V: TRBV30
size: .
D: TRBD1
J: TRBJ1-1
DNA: TGTGCCTGGAGCGGGGACAGGGGGGGCACTGAAGCTTTCTTT
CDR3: CAWSGDRGGTEAFF

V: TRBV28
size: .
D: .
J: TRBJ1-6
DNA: TGTGCCAGCAGGCAGGGAGGGGCCCCCTCCTATAATTCACCCCTCCACTTT
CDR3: CASRQGGAPSYNSPLHF

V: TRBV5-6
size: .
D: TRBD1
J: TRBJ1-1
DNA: TGTGCCAGCAGCTTACTTCGAGGGGGCCCATTCTTT
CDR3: CASSLLRGGPFF

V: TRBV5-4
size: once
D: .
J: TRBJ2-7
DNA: TGTGCCAGCAGCTTGGCCAGCAGGGCCGACTACGAGCAGTACTTC
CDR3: CASSLASRADYEQYF

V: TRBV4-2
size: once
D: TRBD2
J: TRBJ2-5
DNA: TGTGCCAGCAGCCAACAAGCGGGGGAAGAGACCCAGTACTTC
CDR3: CASSQQAGEETQYF

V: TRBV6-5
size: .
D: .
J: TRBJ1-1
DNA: TGTGCCAGCAGTTACGCGGATACTGAAGCTTTCTTT
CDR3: CASSYADTEAFF

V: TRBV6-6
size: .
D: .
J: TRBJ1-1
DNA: TGTGCCAGCAAGAACTCCCCGGGACTAAGGAACACTGAAGCTTTCTTT
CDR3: CASKNSPGLRNTEAFF

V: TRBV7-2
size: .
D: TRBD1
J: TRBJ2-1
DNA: TGTGCCAGCAGCTTAAGACAGGGCAATGAGCAGTTCTTC
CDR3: CASSLRQGNEQFF

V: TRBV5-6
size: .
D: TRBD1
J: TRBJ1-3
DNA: TGTGCCAGCACCGTGACAGGGACCCTCTCTGGAAACACCATATATTTT
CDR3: CASTVTGTLSGNTIYF

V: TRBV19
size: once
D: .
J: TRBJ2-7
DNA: TGTGCCAGTAGTATAGATTGGGCGGGCGAGCAGTACTTC
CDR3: CASSIDWAGEQYF

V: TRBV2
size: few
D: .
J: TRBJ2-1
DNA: TGTGCCAGCATCTCCGGGACAACCAACTACAATGAGCAGTTCTTC
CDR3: CASISGTTNYNEQFF